A selection of T cell receptor beta chains follows, all from one sample in a study of spatial heterogeneity in lung cancer. Each CDR3 protein gets one entry after TCRdb re-called the 5' RACE reads with MiXCR. The profile shows about 52,000 distinct CDR3 sequences, roughly 7% of them singletons. This material consisted of PBMCs, taken at follow-up. The receptors were sampled from a female donor with early-stage non-small cell lung cancer. Each CDR3 is given with its conserved first and last residue. A D gene is named only where the DNA matches it firmly. The size of a clone is reported for some rows only, either as once, few or many, or as a class for expanded clones.

d_call j_call v_call clone_size cdr3_aa cdr3_nt
NA TRBJ2-4 TRBV7-8 few CASSTPGGALQNIQYF TGTGCCAGCAGCACGCCCGGAGGAGCCTTACAAAACATTCAGTACTTC
NA TRBJ1-2 TRBV20-1 NA CSASEQDYGYTF TGCAGTGCCAGCGAGCAGGACTATGGCTACACCTTC
NA TRBJ2-1 TRBV29-1 few CSVGSGQNAPEQFF TGCAGCGTTGGAAGTGGACAGAACGCTCCTGAGCAGTTCTTC
NA TRBJ1-2 TRBV29-1 NA CSVDNEYGSNYGYTF TGCAGCGTTGATAACGAGTACGGCTCAAACTATGGCTACACCTTC
TRBD2 TRBJ2-7 TRBV20-1 few CSAKPGRVAGAYEQYF TGCAGTGCCAAACCTGGGCGGGTAGCGGGGGCCTACGAGCAGTACTTC
NA TRBJ2-1 TRBV5-1 few CASSLAGRSRQFF TGCGCCAGCAGCTTGGCGGGTCGATCGCGGCAGTTCTTC
NA TRBJ1-3 TRBV3-1 many CASSQGVTGPGNTIYF TGTGCCAGCAGCCAAGGAGTGACGGGTCCTGGAAACACCATATATTTT
TRBD2 TRBJ2-7 TRBV2 few CASRLRTSGAYEQYF TGTGCCAGCAGGCTCCGGACTAGCGGGGCCTACGAGCAGTACTTC
NA TRBJ2-1 TRBV20-1 few CSASLGGEFF TGCAGTGCTAGTCTCGGCGGCGAGTTCTTC
NA TRBJ1-5 TRBV19 once CASTPRDQPQHF TGTGCCAGTACCCCCAGGGATCAGCCCCAGCATTTT
NA TRBJ1-5 TRBV28 many CASTLGGGNQPQHF TGTGCCAGCACCCTGGGGGGAGGGAATCAGCCCCAGCATTTT
NA TRBJ1-6 TRBV19 many CASSMPPPRGSPLHF TGTGCCAGTAGTATGCCACCCCCCCGCGGTTCACCCCTCCACTTT
TRBD1 TRBJ2-1 TRBV7-2 many CASTLGQTYNEQFF TGTGCCAGCACCTTGGGACAGACCTACAATGAGCAGTTCTTC
NA TRBJ2-2 TRBV5-1 many CASSLRAGDTGELFF TGCGCCAGCAGCTTACGGGCAGGAGACACCGGGGAGCTGTTTTTT
TRBD1 TRBJ2-3 TRBV25-1 NA CASSGYDRAFTDTQYF TGTGCCAGCAGTGGTTACGACAGGGCGTTCACAGATACGCAGTATTTT
TRBD1 TRBJ1-2 TRBV5-1 many CASSLSIGQGESGYTF TGCGCCAGCAGCTTGTCCATCGGACAGGGGGAATCGGGCTACACCTTC
TRBD1 TRBJ1-1 TRBV29-1 few CSVVNTGGGDTEAFF TGCAGCGTTGTAAATACAGGGGGGGGAGACACTGAAGCTTTCTTT
NA TRBJ2-1 TRBV29-1 many CSARPPSSYNEQFF TGCAGCGCTCGACCCCCAAGCTCCTACAATGAGCAGTTCTTC
NA TRBJ2-2 TRBV3-1 NA CASSERRRTVELFF TGTGCCAGCAGCGAACGACGACGGACGGTGGAGCTGTTTTTT